These 4 T cell receptor beta chains came from one sample sequenced in a study of radiotherapy plus CTLA-4 blockade in lung cancer. Profiling relied on immunoSEQ multiplex PCR, and the TCRdb table lists in-frame clones only, not all of them. The sample has 90,000 to 100,000 clones; about 86% are singletons. The sequenced sample was peripheral blood, obtained from a patient treated with radiotherapy plus ipilimumab. The source is a human donor with non-small cell lung cancer that progressed on radiotherapy plus ipilimumab.

This chain uses TRBV6-6 with TRBJ1-5; D is undetermined. The V gene's germline CDR1 is MNHNY and CDR2 SVGAGI (reference sequence). The CDR3 has 12 residues. The V end lost 6 bases, the J end lost 0 bases, and 3 bases lay between the germline ends. CDR3 region: CASRNSNQPQHF. The CDR3 DNA sequence: TGTGCCAGCAGGAATAGCAATCAGCCCCAGCATTTT.

This sequence joins TRBV9 and TRBJ2-1; possible D gene TRBD1, 5 bases. The V end was cut by 0 bases, the J end by 9 bases, with 19 bases between. This CDR3 has 16 residues. Germline V gene lookup returns CDR1 SGDLS and CDR2 YYNGEE. The CDR3 reads CASSVGSGIEFTEQFF. CDR3 nucleotides: TGTGCCAGCAGCGTAGGGTCAGGGATCGAGTTTACTGAGCAGTTCTTC. The variable domain in full, with the rest retrieved from reference TRBV9 and TRBJ2-1, is DSGVTQTPKHLITATGQRVTLRCSPRSGDLSVYWYQQSLDQGLQFLIQYYNGEERAKGNILERFSAQQFPDLHSELNLSSLELGDSALYFCASSVGSGIEFTEQFFGPGTRLTVL.

The chain is built from TRBV5-8 and TRBJ1-1; D remains unclear. Germline V gene lookup returns CDR1 SGHTS and CDR2 YDEGEE. V was pared by 2 bases and J by 4 bases, with 12 bases between. The CDR3 runs 14 residues. Here the CDR3 reads CASSFPTDSTEAFF. In DNA form, the CDR3 reads TGTGCCAGCAGCTTCCCAACCGATTCCACTGAAGCTTTCTTT. Full variable domain (rest looked up from reference TRBV5-8 and TRBJ1-1): EAGVTQSPTHLIKTRGQQATLRCSPISGHTSVYWYQQALGLGLQFLLWYDEGEERNRGNFPPRFSGRQFPNYSSELNVNALELEDSALYLCASSFPTDSTEAFFGQGTRLTVV.

The chain employs TRBV2 and TRBJ1-2, with a possible D match to TRBD1 (5 bases). The CDR3 consists of 13 residues. Germline V gene sequence: CDR1 SNHLY, CDR2 FYNNEI. Trimming removed 6 bases from V and 7 bases from J, with 15 bases in between. DNA for the CDR3: TGTGCCAGCAGAGACGGGCAGGGCGGTGGCTACACCTTC. It is translated as CASRDGQGGGYTF.